Sequencing of this T cell receptor beta chain was carried out in a study of PD-1 blockade in classical Hodgkin lymphoma. The CDR3 is 15 residues long. Germline CDR1 reads SGDLS; CDR2 reads YYNGEE. V dropped 4 bases and J dropped 0; count of bases not matched to a gene: 5. With no exception, relapse followed autologous stem cell transplantation in all patients, and brentuximab vedotin exposure varied. TCRdb's copy holds only in-frame clones and misses some; the assay was immunoSEQ multiplex PCR. This table holds tens of thousands of clones, roughly 70% found once. Findings and limits, study-wide: The diversity seen at baseline in complete responders resembled that of newly diagnosed patients. A significant rise in TCR diversity was seen by C4D1 for CD4+ cells but not for CD8+ cells.

Turning to this clone: What it binds is unknown.

This sequence was found in a human donor with classical Hodgkin lymphoma. The chain carries TRBV9 and TRBJ2-3; TRBD2 aligns across 7 bases. Sample: peripheral blood mononuclear cells (PBMCs), taken before the second cycle of nivolumab. The CDR3 protein is CASSYSGGSTDTQYF. CDR3 sequence (DNA): TGTGCCAGCAGCTACTCGGGGGGTAGCACAGATACGCAGTATTTT.